These T cell receptor beta chains were read from a single sample in a study of T cell repertoires in cytomegalovirus infection. A single record per CDR3 protein comes from TCRdb applying MiXCR to the reads. Among some 170,000 distinct CDR3 sequences listed, approximately 18% were seen once. The sequencing sample was made of CD8+ T cells from PBMCs. These TCRs come from a human donor in good health (CMV status not recorded). Some clones in this sample may be carry-over from other donors' samples. CDR3s include the opening cysteine and the closing phenylalanine or tryptophan.

V gene	CDR3 protein
TRBV14	CASSLNRGRGENYTF
TRBV13	CASKGSPYGYTF
TRBV7-2	CASSLLRGPNTEAFF
TRBV28	CASSPLPLSQGEQYF
TRBV7-9	CASSPADREGQPQHF
TRBV5-8	CVSSFGQGYQPQHF
TRBV20-1	CSARAVGQGLNQPQHF
TRBV5-8	CASSSRTLGPYEQYF
TRBV12-3/TRBV12-4	CASSLLGGPREAFF
TRBV14	CASSLNRGGEQYF
TRBV13	CASSLATSGEKLFF
TRBV19	CASSIPQGTRDGYTF
TRBV23-1	CASSQSHGGTYEQYF
TRBV6-8	CASTNERGGPEQFF
TRBV7-2	CASSPGVLYGYTF
TRBV7-9	CASSSQGTLTYEQYF
TRBV10-3	CAIGTSSETQYF
TRBV7-2	CASGLWGGTNYEQYF
TRBV6-2/TRBV6-3	CASSYQLPGLNQPQHF
TRBV7-2	CASLPSPVNNSPLHF
TRBV7-9	CASSAPSGEIYEQYF
TRBV7-2	CASSSPVIPGEQYF
TRBV28	CASSFRDRNSPLHF
TRBV7-9	CASSERTYEGYGYTF
TRBV15	CATSRDRGSGELFF
TRBV12-3/TRBV12-4	CASSWTAGFNEQFF
TRBV4-1	CASSRDRTEAFF
TRBV7-9	CASSPPTGSTDTQYF
TRBV14	CASSQTDSYGYTF
TRBV12-3/TRBV12-4	CASSPGTGGAQETQYF
TRBV12-3/TRBV12-4	CATSGGESYNEQFF
TRBV7-8	CASSLTGGNEQYF
TRBV2	CASSEGAGDFSEEAFF
TRBV25-1	CASSRGAIGTDTQYF
TRBV7-9	CASSLGTSGAVSVEQFF
TRBV7-6	CASSRLQGREAFF
TRBV12-3/TRBV12-4	CASRAASGGALSLETQYF
TRBV6-1	CASSGPGQGAETQYF
TRBV7-6	CASSPGGVDQETQYF
TRBV28	CASSFRVTDTQYF
TRBV6-2/TRBV6-3	CASSGGSSNYGYTF
TRBV7-2	CASSPDRARDTEAFF
TRBV29-1	CSAAGQKNIQYF